A selection of T cell receptor beta chains follows, all from one sample in a study of blood T cell repertoires in COVID-19. The data were produced by immunoSEQ multiplex PCR, yet TCRdb's version contains in-frame clones alone and is incomplete. The data show 200,000 to 250,000 clones, with more than 70% seen just once and 4.3% held by the top ten. Sequences were obtained from PBMCs or T cells enriched from blood (not recorded which). These receptors were collected from a man aged 25-45 years with acute COVID-19. CDR3s include the opening cysteine and the closing phenylalanine or tryptophan. The D gene is left open where the match is weak. Some rows mark clone size as missing; the rest say once, few, many or name a class of expanded clone.

abundance,d_gene,j_gene,v_gene,CDR3nt,CDR3aa
NA,NA,TRBJ2-5,TRBV7-6,TGTGCCAGCAGTCCCTCGAGCGGGCCGATTAAAGAGACCCAGTACTTC,CASSPSSGPIKETQYF
NA,NA,TRBJ1-3,TRBV18,TGTGCCAGCTCACCACCCCCTGACAGCACCATATATTTT,CASSPPPDSTIYF
NA,NA,TRBJ1-5,TRBV2,TGTGCCAGCAGTGAAAAGGGGGTGCATCAGCCCCAGCATTTT,CASSEKGVHQPQHF
once,NA,TRBJ1-2,TRBV10-3,TGTGCCATCAGTGACGATAGGACTTTCTATACCGGTGGCTACACCTTC,CAISDDRTFYTGGYTF
NA,NA,TRBJ1-1,TRBV5-1,TGCGCCAGCAGCAGGATCGGGACTGAAGCTTTCTTT,CASSRIGTEAFF
few,TRBD1,TRBJ1-1,TRBV7-3,TGTGCCAGCAGCCCCCAGGGGGGGAACACTGAAGCTTTCTTT,CASSPQGGNTEAFF
NA,NA,TRBJ2-5,TRBV5-1,TGCGCCAGCAGCTTGTGGGCAGGGAACTCCCAAGAGACCCAGTACTTC,CASSLWAGNSQETQYF
NA,TRBD1,TRBJ2-1,TRBV9,TGTGCCAGCAGCGCCGGACAGGGGGTCTACAATGAGCAGTTCTTC,CASSAGQGVYNEQFF
NA,NA,TRBJ1-1,TRBV5-6,TGTGCCAGCAGCTTGGTTGACAGGACGAACACTGAAGCTTTCTTT,CASSLVDRTNTEAFF
NA,NA,TRBJ1-1,TRBV9,TGTGCCAGCAGCAGTACAGGGCTTGGGAACACTGAAGCTTTCTTT,CASSSTGLGNTEAFF
NA,TRBD1,TRBJ2-3,TRBV5-5,TGTGCCAGTACCGAACAGGGGCCGGTAACAGATACGCAGTATTTT,CASTEQGPVTDTQYF
NA,NA,TRBJ1-6,TRBV3-1/TRBV3-2,TGTGCCAGCAGCCAAGGGGGACTTGTCAATTCACCCCTCCACTTT,CASSQGGLVNSPLHF
once,NA,TRBJ1-2,TRBV9,TGTGCCAGCAGCGCCCCAGGGGACTATGGCTACACCTTC,CASSAPGDYGYTF
NA,TRBD2,TRBJ2-3,TRBV3-1/TRBV3-2,TGTGCCAGCAGCCGCAACGGACTAGCGGGGGGGGGCACAGATACGCAGTATTTT,CASSRNGLAGGGTDTQYF
NA,TRBD1,TRBJ1-2,TRBV5-6,TGTGCCAGCAGCCACCGGGACAGACCTAACTATGGCTACACCTTC,CASSHRDRPNYGYTF
NA,TRBD1,TRBJ1-5,TRBV28,TGTGCCAGCAGTTTCGGACAGGGCAGACAGCCCCAGCATTTT,CASSFGQGRQPQHF
NA,NA,TRBJ1-5,TRBV2,TGTGCCAGCAACCAGGGAAGCAATCAGCCCCAGCATTTT,CASNQGSNQPQHF
NA,NA,TRBJ1-2,TRBV2,TGTGCCAGCAGACTACAGGCAATTCATGGCTACACCTTC,CASRLQAIHGYTF
NA,TRBD2,TRBJ2-1,TRBV2,TGTGCCAGCAGTGGACTAGCGGTGAACAACAATGAGCAGTTCTTC,CASSGLAVNNNEQFF
NA,TRBD2,TRBJ2-1,TRBV19,TGTGCCAGTAGTCGGACTAGCGGGGGGTTGAGCTCCTACAATGAGCAGTTCTTC,CASSRTSGGLSSYNEQFF
many,TRBD1,TRBJ1-1,TRBV19,TGTGCCAGTAGTAACAGGGGGACCACTGAAGCTTTCTTT,CASSNRGTTEAFF
NA,NA,TRBJ2-3,TRBV2,TGTGCCGGGGGGGCAGATTCACCTAGCACAGATACGCAGTATTTT,CAGGADSPSTDTQYF
NA,TRBD2,TRBJ2-3,TRBV6-1,TGTGCCAGCAGTGAACTAGCGGCTAGCACAGATACGCAGTATTTT,CASSELAASTDTQYF
NA,NA,TRBJ1-2,TRBV5-1,TGCGCCAGCAGCTCAGGACAAGTTTATGGCTACACCTTC,CASSSGQVYGYTF
NA,TRBD1,TRBJ2-4,TRBV3-1/TRBV3-2,TGTGCCAGCAGCCAAGGGACAGGTTCGGGGCAAAACATTCAGTACTTC,CASSQGTGSGQNIQYF
NA,TRBD1,TRBJ2-7,TRBV11-3,TGTGCCAGCAGCGCCGGACAGGGGAAGTCCGAGCAGTACTTC,CASSAGQGKSEQYF
NA,NA,TRBJ1-4,TRBV19,TGTGCCAGTAGCGGGGGAGGCGAAAAACTGTTTTTT,CASSGGGEKLFF
NA,NA,TRBJ2-5,TRBV7-9,TGTGCCAGCAGCCCGGAGGACTGGTGGGAGACCCAGTACTTC,CASSPEDWWETQYF
NA,NA,TRBJ1-2,TRBV6-2/TRBV6-3,TGTGCCAGCAGTCAAACAGCCTATGGCTACACCTTC,CASSQTAYGYTF
NA,TRBD1,TRBJ1-2,TRBV5-1,TGCGCCAGCAGCTTGGCCGGACAGGGGGGCTATGGCTACACCTTC,CASSLAGQGGYGYTF
NA,NA,TRBJ2-7,TRBV21-1,TGTGCCAGCATCAAAGAGGACAGGCCCAATCTACTCTCCTACGAGCAGTACTTC,CASIKEDRPNLLSYEQYF
NA,TRBD1,TRBJ2-2,TRBV7-9,TGTGCCAGCAGGAAGGGACAGTACACCGGGGAGCTGTTTTTT,CASRKGQYTGELFF
NA,NA,TRBJ2-6,TRBV21-1,TGTGCCACTCTAATCCAAGGACAGGCAGTACTCTCTGGGGCCAACGTCCTGACTTTC,CATLIQGQAVLSGANVLTF
NA,NA,TRBJ1-4,TRBV9,TGTGCCAGCAGCGGGTACAATGCAACTAATGAAAAACTGTTTTTT,CASSGYNATNEKLFF
once,TRBD1,TRBJ1-2,TRBV6-5,TGTGCCAGCAGTTACTCGACAGGGCCGATCAACTATGGCTACACCTTC,CASSYSTGPINYGYTF
few,TRBD2,TRBJ2-1,TRBV7-7,TGTGCCAGCAGCCGAGCGGGGGGGATTACAATGAGGCAGTTCTTC,CASSRAGGITMRQFF
NA,NA,TRBJ2-7,TRBV14,TGTGCCAGCAGCGCCTCGGCCATTAACGGGGGGCAGTACTTC,CASSASAINGGQYF
once,TRBD1,TRBJ2-7,TRBV9,TGTGCCAGCAGTTTAGGGGGCACGTACGAGCAGTACTTC,CASSLGGTYEQYF
NA,TRBD2,TRBJ2-1,TRBV18,TGTGCCAGCTCCCCCTATAGCGGGGGGGCCTACAATGAGCAGTTCTTC,CASSPYSGGAYNEQFF
NA,NA,TRBJ1-6,TRBV5-4,TGTGCCAGCAAGGAGGACGCCACCTTGACCCTCCACTTT,CASKEDATLTLHF
NA,NA,TRBJ1-1,TRBV30,TGTGCCTGGGGACTAACGAACACTGAAGCTTTCTTT,CAWGLTNTEAFF
NA,NA,TRBJ2-2,TRBV19,TGTGCCAGTAGTATAAACGGTGGGGAGCTGTTTTTT,CASSINGGELFF
NA,TRBD2,TRBJ2-5,TRBV24-1,TGTGCCACCAGTGACGCTGTAGCGGGGGAAGAGACCCAGTACTTC,CATSDAVAGEETQYF